This TCR beta chain was sequenced in a study of shared clonotypes between healthy human individuals. General study points: Donors were few, which limited the genetic and exposure-history diversity represented. Naive subsets generally had larger estimated richness than memory subsets.

Naive CD8 isolation took CD45RO-negative cells positively selected for CCR7 and excluded terminally differentiated effector memory CD45RA+ cells. Points on this clone: Antigen unknown.

The assay ran at deep level. The protocol was immunoSEQ multiplex PCR, while the TCRdb copy is restricted to in-frame clones and leaves out a portion. Of 660,000 or so clones in the sample, roughly 96% are singletons; the top ten hold about 0.12%. Germline loops: CDR1 GTSNPN, CDR2 SVGIG (reference sequence). Trimming took off 8 bases at V and 4 bases at J, with 8 bases between the two ends. The CDR3 has 10 residues. The gene calls are TRBV30 and TRBJ1-2, with D perhaps TRBD1 (5 bases). The TCR was taken from a woman in her thirties in good health. Sequencing was carried out using naive CD8+ T cells sorted from blood. CDR3 in DNA: TGTGCCGGGGACCGCTATGGCTACACCTTC. It is translated as CAGDRYGYTF.